This TCR beta chain was sequenced during a study of OX40 agonist ivuxolimab in advanced cancers. Study-level findings and limits: With doses of 0.1-3.0 mg/kg, partial responders showed among the lowest clonal expansion.

CDR3 length equals 16 residues. After removal of 7 bases from V and 3 bases from J, the junction contained 14 bases not matched to a gene. CDR1 and CDR2 from the germline V gene are SNHLY and FYNNEI. Note on this clone: Its specificity is unknown.

Assay: immunoSEQ multiplex PCR; the TCRdb copy retains only in-frame clones and omits some. The sample holds fewer than 85,000 clones, around 92% seen once. The chain uses TRBV2 and TRBJ1-1, with 7 nucleotides matching TRBD1. This TCR was sampled from an adult with an advanced solid tumor such as melanoma, head and neck, liver or kidney cancer. Sequenced material: CD4+ or CD8+ T cells sorted from blood, taken in a trial of the OX40 agonist ivuxolimab. This chain's CDR3 is CASNKAGGGKDTEAFF. CDR3 nucleotide sequence: TGTGCCAGCAACAAAGCAGGAGGGGGCAAGGACACTGAAGCTTTCTTT.